The 9 T cell receptor beta chains reported below all come from one sample, sequenced in a study of blood T cell repertoires in COVID-19. Data came from immunoSEQ multiplex PCR; TCRdb stores just in-frame clones and leaves some out. Of hundreds of thousands of clones in the sample, about nine tenths were seen once. The sequenced material came from peripheral blood. The receptors shown here come from a woman in her thirties with COVID-19, enrolled during active disease.

V gene TRBV5-1 combines with J gene TRBJ2-3, with D possibly being TRBD2 (6 bases). Germline V lookup: CDR1 SGHRS, CDR2 YFSETQ. Trimming cost V 0 bases and J 0 bases, with 11 bases left between them. This CDR3 region has 16 residues. CDR3 loop: CASSLEGGASTDTQYF. CDR3 nucleotide sequence: TGCGCCAGCAGCTTGGAAGGCGGGGCTAGCACAGATACGCAGTATTTT.

This chain joins TRBV29-1 and TRBJ2-5; possible D gene TRBD2, 5 bases. The V end was cut by 4 bases, the J end by 5 bases, with 8 bases between. The CDR3 is made up of 11 amino acids. Germline CDR1 and CDR2: SQVTM and ANQGSEA. CDR3 DNA sequence: TGCAGCGTTGCACCGGGGGAGACCCAGTACTTC. Translated: CSVAPGETQYF. Using reference TRBV29-1 and TRBJ2-5 for the parts outside the CDR3, the full variable domain is SAVISQKPSRDICQRGTSLTIQCQVDSQVTMMFWYRQQPGQSLTLIATANQGSEATYESGFVIDKFPISRPNLTFSTLTVSNMSPEDSSIYLCSVAPGETQYFGPGTRLLVL.

This clone was recorded only once. The chain is built from TRBV29-1 and TRBJ1-1; D call uncertain. The germline CDR1 and CDR2 sequences are SQVTM and ANQGSEA. Trimming shortened V by 3 bases and J by 3 bases, and 8 bases separated the two germline ends. The CDR3 consists of 12 residues. CDR3 coding DNA: TGCAGCGTTGAGCGGGGAGACACTGAAGCTTTCTTT. It yields the protein CSVERGDTEAFF.

The chain carries TRBV6-6 and TRBJ1-6; the D gene is possibly TRBD1 (6 bases). Germline assignment: CDR1 MNHNY and CDR2 SVGAGI (reference sequence). V was clipped by 5 bases and J by 8 bases, with 13 bases between them. This CDR3 spans 14 amino acids. The CDR3 protein is CASSRRQADSPLHF. CDR3 bases: TGTGCCAGCAGTCGACGACAGGCGGATTCACCCCTCCACTTT.

This clone was seen once. The chain is built from TRBV15 and TRBJ1-2; D is uncertain. CDR1 is LNHNV and CDR2 is YYDKDF in the germline V gene (reference sequence). The CDR3 contains 14 residues. The V and J ends lost 3 bases and 1 base respectively, with 9 bases between them. CDR3 DNA: TGTGCCACCAGCAGTTCCTCGGGTAACTATGGCTACACCTTC. Protein product: CATSSSSGNYGYTF. Looking up the rest from reference TRBV15 and TRBJ1-2 gives the full variable domain: DAMVIQNPRYQVTQFGKPVTLSCSQTLNHNVMYWYQQKSSQAPKLLFHYYDKDFNNEADTPDNFQSRRPNTSFCFLDIRSPGLGDTAMYLCATSSSSGNYGYTFGSGTRLTVV.

J is TRBJ2-3 and V is TRBV7-6, with D maybe TRBD2 (5 bases). This CDR3 region has 16 residues. Trimming cost V 5 bases and J 6 bases, with 21 bases left between them. The germline CDR1 and CDR2 sequences are SGHVS and FNYEAQ. The CDR3 nucleotides read TGTGCCAGCAGCCCCCTTGGTAGCGCCCGGGCCGATACGCAGTATTTT. The encoded protein is CASSPLGSARADTQYF.

The chain recombines TRBV12-3 or TRBV12-4 with TRBJ1-1; D is unclear. With 7 bases removed from V and 1 base from J, the gap between germline ends came to 10 bases. This CDR3 comprises 13 residues. Here the CDR3 reads CASTANGNTEAFF. DNA of the CDR3: TGTGCCAGCACCGCGAATGGGAACACTGAAGCTTTCTTT.

The chain carries TRBV19 and TRBJ2-1; 7 bases line up with TRBD2. V was pared by 5 bases and J by 2 bases, with 9 bases of the junction left unmatched. The CDR3 covers 16 residues. Per the germline V gene, CDR1 is LNHDA and CDR2 is SQIVND (reference sequence). CDR3 region: CASSVLALNTYNEQFF. The CDR3 DNA reads as TGTGCCAGTAGTGTACTAGCGCTTAATACCTACAATGAGCAGTTCTTC.

V and J are TRBV15 and TRBJ1-4, with 8 positions matching TRBD1. Germline-derived CDR1 and CDR2 are LNHNV and YYDKDF (reference sequence). V lost 0 bases to trimming and J lost 8 bases; unmatched junction nucleotides: 20. The CDR3 consists of 20 residues. CDR3 in DNA: TGTGCCACCAGCAGAGATTTGGCGTCGAGACAGGGGATGGTGAGGGAAAAACTGTTTTTT. Translating gives CATSRDLASRQGMVREKLFF.